A selection of T cell receptor beta chains follows, all from one sample in a study of blood T cells in healthy people across ages. TCRdb re-derived calls from the 5' RACE reads in MiXCR, one entry per CDR3 protein. The table has 700,000 or so distinct CDR3 sequences, about 20% seen once; the top ten hold approximately 20%. Input material: blood. The receptors derive from a man aged 65 to 85 in good health. Both conserved end residues are part of each CDR3. D genes are given only for firm matches. Expanded clones are given a class, and other clones once, few, many or no size at all.

>NA|TRBJ1-2|TRBV7-9|NA
TGTGCCAGCAGCCCCTCCAGGGCAGAGAATGGCTACACCTTC
CASSPSRAENGYTF
>TRBD1|TRBJ1-4|TRBV11-2|few
TGTGCCAGCAGCTACCGGGACAGGAAAAATGAAAAACTGTTTTTT
CASSYRDRKNEKLFF
>NA|TRBJ1-6|TRBV5-6|many
TGTGCCAGCAGCCGGGGAAATTCACCCCTCCACTTT
CASSRGNSPLHF
>NA|TRBJ2-7|TRBV7-8|NA
TGTGCCAGCAGCTTCTCGACAGAATACGAGCAGTACTTC
CASSFSTEYEQYF
>TRBD1|TRBJ1-6|TRBV6-6|NA
TGTGCCAGCAGTTACGACACAGGGGGGGTAAATTCACCCCTCCACTTT
CASSYDTGGVNSPLHF
>NA|TRBJ1-4|TRBV7-2|NA
TGTGCCAGCAGCTTAGCGGGCGGGGGCCAAAGTGAAAAACTGTTTTTT
CASSLAGGGQSEKLFF
>TRBD1|TRBJ2-4|TRBV5-1|NA
TGCGCCAGCACCGATGCAGGGGGACGAATAGCCAAAAACATTCAGTACTTC
CASTDAGGRIAKNIQYF
>TRBD2|TRBJ2-1|TRBV12-3/TRBV12-4|NA
TGTGCCAGCAGTAAACCGGGACCAGCGGGAGCATACAATGAGCAGTTCTTC
CASSKPGPAGAYNEQFF
>NA|TRBJ2-2|TRBV15|NA
TGTGCCACCAGCAGAGTCATCCCGAACACCGGGGAGCTGTTTTTT
CATSRVIPNTGELFF
>NA|TRBJ2-1|TRBV20-1|many
TGCAGTGCTAGCGGGAACAATGAGCAGTTCTTC
CSASGNNEQFF
>TRBD2|TRBJ2-5|TRBV6-1|NA
TGTGCCAGCAACAACGTCCTAGCGGGGCAAGAGACCCAGTACTTC
CASNNVLAGQETQYF
>NA|TRBJ2-1|TRBV2|NA
TGTGCCAGCAAGGCAGGGGTCTACAATGAGCAGTTCTTC
CASKAGVYNEQFF
>TRBD1|TRBJ1-3|TRBV4-2|once
TGTGCCAGCAGGCCCATACAGGGGGCCATTTCTGGAAACACCATATATTTT
CASRPIQGAISGNTIYF
>NA|TRBJ2-5|TRBV24-1|NA
TGTGCCACCAGAAAGGCGGGGCAAGAGACCCAGTACTTC
CATRKAGQETQYF
>NA|TRBJ1-2|TRBV29-1|NA
TGCAGCTTGGGGGAAGATGGCTACACCTTC
CSLGEDGYTF
>TRBD2|TRBJ2-5|TRBV15|few
TGTGCCACCAGCTCCCGACTAGCGCTACAAGAGACCCAGTACTTC
CATSSRLALQETQYF
>NA|TRBJ2-7|TRBV20-1|many
TGCAGTGCTCGTACAGGACGCCCAGAGAGGTACGAGCAGTACTTC
CSARTGRPERYEQYF
>NA|TRBJ2-7|TRBV5-6|NA
TGTGCCAGCAGCTCACCCACGAGGGACACCAACTCCTACGAGCAGTACTTC
CASSSPTRDTNSYEQYF
>NA|TRBJ1-4|TRBV29-1|few
TGCAGCGTTGGCGGGCAGAGTTTGGGGAAACTGTTTTTT
CSVGGQSLGKLFF
>TRBD1|TRBJ2-7|TRBV28|NA
TGTGCCAGCAGCCAAGACAGGGTGAGGGAGCAGTACTTC
CASSQDRVREQYF
>NA|TRBJ2-6|TRBV7-9|few
TGTGCCAGCAGGTCCCCATCTGGGGCCAACGTCCTGACTTTC
CASRSPSGANVLTF
>NA|TRBJ2-1|TRBV10-1|NA
TGCGCCAGCAGACGGGCTCCTAACGACAATGAGCAGTTCTTC
CASRRAPNDNEQFF
>NA|TRBJ1-1|TRBV29-1|NA
TGCAGCGTTGAGTGGGGGGATCGGACTGAAGCTTTCTTT
CSVEWGDRTEAFF
>NA|TRBJ1-1|TRBV29-1|few
TGCAGCGTAACAGGTCGAACTGAAGCTTTCTTT
CSVTGRTEAFF
>NA|TRBJ2-4|TRBV6-5|many
TGTGCCAGCTGGAATAAAAACATTCAGTACTTC
CASWNKNIQYF
>NA|TRBJ1-5|TRBV5-6|many
TGTGCCAGCAGCTTGGGACGTCAGCCCCAGCATTTT
CASSLGRQPQHF
>NA|TRBJ1-1|TRBV3-1|few
TGTGCCAGCAGCCAGGGCCCGAACACTGAAGCTTTCTTT
CASSQGPNTEAFF
>TRBD2|TRBJ2-2|TRBV12-3/TRBV12-4|once
TGTGCCAGCAGTTTACAGCGGGGGGGAACGGGGACCGGGGAGCTGTTTTTT
CASSLQRGGTGTGELFF
>TRBD2|TRBJ2-1|TRBV14|few
TGTGCCAGCAGCCAAGATCCTGTGGGACTAGCGGACCGCGCGACCAATGAGCAGTTCTTC
CASSQDPVGLADRATNEQFF
>NA|TRBJ2-7|TRBV3-1|NA
TGTGCCAGCAGAATAGCCCCCTCTAGGGAGCAGTACTTC
CASRIAPSREQYF
>TRBD2|TRBJ2-5|TRBV12-3/TRBV12-4|few
TGTGCCAGCAGCCGGAGGACTAGCGAGGAGACCCAGTACTTC
CASSRRTSEETQYF